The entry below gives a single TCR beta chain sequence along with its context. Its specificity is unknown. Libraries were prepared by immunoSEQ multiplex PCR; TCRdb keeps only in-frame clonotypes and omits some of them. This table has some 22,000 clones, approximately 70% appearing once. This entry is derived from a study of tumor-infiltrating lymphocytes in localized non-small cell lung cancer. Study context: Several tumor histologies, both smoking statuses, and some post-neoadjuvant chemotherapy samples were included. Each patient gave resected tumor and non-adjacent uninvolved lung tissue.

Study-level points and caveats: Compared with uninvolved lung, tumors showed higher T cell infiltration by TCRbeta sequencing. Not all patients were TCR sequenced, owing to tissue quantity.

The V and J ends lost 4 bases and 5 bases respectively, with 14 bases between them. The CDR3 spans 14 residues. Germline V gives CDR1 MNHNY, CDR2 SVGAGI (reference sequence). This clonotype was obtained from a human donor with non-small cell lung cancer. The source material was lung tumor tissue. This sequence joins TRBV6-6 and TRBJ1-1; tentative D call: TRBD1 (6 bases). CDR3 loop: CASSSRDKKTEAFF. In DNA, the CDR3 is TGTGCCAGCAGTTCACGGGACAAAAAAACTGAAGCTTTCTTT.